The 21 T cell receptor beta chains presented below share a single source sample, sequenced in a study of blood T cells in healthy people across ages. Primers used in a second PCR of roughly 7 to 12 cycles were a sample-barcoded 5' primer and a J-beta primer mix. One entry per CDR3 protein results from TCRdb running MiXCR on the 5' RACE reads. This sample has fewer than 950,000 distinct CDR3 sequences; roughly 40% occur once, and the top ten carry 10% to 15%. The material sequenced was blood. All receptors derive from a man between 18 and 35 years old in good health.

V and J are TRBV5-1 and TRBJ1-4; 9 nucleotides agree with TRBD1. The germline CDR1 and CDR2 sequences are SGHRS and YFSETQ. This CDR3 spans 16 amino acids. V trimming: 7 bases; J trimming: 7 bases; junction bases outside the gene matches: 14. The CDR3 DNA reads TGCGCCAGCGCTATATTGGGACAGGGTGCCGGTGAAAAACTGTTTTTT. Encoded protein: CASAILGQGAGEKLFF.

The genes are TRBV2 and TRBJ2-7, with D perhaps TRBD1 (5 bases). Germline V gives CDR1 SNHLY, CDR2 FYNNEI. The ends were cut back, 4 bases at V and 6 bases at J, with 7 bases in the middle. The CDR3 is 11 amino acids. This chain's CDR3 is CASSGRVEQYF. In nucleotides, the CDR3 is TGTGCCAGCAGTGGCAGGGTCGAGCAGTACTTC.

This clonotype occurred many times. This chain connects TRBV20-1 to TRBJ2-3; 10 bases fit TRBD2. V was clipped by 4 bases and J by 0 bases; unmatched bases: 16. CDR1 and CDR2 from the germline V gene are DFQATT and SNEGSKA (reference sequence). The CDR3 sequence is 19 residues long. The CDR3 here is CSAKSALAGESASTDTQYF. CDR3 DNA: TGCAGTGCTAAGTCCGCCCTAGCGGGGGAATCAGCTAGCACAGATACGCAGTATTTT.

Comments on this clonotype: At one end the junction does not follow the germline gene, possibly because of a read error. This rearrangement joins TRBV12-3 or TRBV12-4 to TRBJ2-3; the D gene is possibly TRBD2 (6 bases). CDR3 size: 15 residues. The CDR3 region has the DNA TGTGCCAGCAAACGGGGGACGTTAAACACAGATGCGCAGTATTTT. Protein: CASKRGTLNTDAQYF.

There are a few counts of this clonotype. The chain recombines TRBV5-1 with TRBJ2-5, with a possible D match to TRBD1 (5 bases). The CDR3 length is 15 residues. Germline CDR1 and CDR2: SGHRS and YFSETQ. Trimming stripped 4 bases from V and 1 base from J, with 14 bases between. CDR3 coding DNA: TGCGCCAGCAGCCCTTACGGAGACAGCCAAGAGACCCAGTACTTC. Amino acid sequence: CASSPYGDSQETQYF.

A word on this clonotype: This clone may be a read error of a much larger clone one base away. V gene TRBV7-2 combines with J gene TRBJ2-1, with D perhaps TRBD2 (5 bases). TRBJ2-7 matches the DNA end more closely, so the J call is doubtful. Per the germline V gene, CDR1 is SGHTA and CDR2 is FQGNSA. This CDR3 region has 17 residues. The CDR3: CASSTDRGPSSYNEQYF. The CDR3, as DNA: TGTGCCAGCAGCACCGACCGAGGACCTAGCTCCTACAATGAGCAGTACTTC.

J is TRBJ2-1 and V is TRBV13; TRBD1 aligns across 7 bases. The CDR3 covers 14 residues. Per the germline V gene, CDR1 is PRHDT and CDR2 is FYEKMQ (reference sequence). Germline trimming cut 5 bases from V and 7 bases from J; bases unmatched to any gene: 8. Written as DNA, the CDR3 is TGTGCCAGCAGCCTAGAACAGGGGTTGAATGAGCAGTTCTTC. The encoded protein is CASSLEQGLNEQFF.

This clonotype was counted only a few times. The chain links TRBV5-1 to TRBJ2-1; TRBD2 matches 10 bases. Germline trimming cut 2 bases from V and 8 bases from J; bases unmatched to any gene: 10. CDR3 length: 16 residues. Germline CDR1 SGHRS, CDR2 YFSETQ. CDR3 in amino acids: CASSFGSGGVGYEQFF. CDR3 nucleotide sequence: TGCGCCAGCAGCTTCGGGAGCGGGGGGGTCGGTTATGAGCAGTTCTTC.

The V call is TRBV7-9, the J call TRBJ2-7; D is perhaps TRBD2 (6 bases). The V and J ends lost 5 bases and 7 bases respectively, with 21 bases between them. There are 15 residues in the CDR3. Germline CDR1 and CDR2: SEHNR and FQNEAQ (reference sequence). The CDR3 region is CASSPGDSSLNEQYF. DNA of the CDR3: TGTGCCAGCAGCCCGGGGGATTCTTCTTTAAATGAGCAGTACTTC.

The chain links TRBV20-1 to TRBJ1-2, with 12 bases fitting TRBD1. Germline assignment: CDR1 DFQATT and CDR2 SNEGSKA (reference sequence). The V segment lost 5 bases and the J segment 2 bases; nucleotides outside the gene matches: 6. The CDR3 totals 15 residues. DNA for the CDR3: TGCAGTGCTCCGGGGACAGGGGGCTCGAACTATGGCTACACCTTC. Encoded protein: CSAPGTGGSNYGYTF.

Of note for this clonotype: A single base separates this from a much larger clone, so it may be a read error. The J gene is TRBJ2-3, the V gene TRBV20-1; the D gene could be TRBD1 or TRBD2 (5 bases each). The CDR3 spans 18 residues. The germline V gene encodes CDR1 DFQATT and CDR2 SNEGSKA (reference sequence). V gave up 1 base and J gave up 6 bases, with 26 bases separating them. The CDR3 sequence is CSARGSGLVGDEMDTQYF. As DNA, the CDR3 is TGCAGTGCTAGAGGTTCGGGGCTGGTAGGCGATGAGATGGATACGCAGTATTTT.

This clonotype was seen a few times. In nucleotides, the CDR3 is TGTGCCAGCAGCTTAGTGACAGACCAAACTCCCTACACCTTC. Amino acids: CASSLVTDQTPYTF. The gene calls are TRBV7-6 and TRBJ1-2; the D gene is possibly TRBD1 (5 bases). V was pared by 1 base and J by 10 bases, with 16 bases between. The CDR3 totals 14 residues. From germline, CDR1 is SGHVS and CDR2 FNYEAQ.

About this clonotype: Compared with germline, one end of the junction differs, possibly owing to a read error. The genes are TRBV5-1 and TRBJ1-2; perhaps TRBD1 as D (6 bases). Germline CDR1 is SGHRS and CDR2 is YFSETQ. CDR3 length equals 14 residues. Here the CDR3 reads CASGLGHVNYGYTF. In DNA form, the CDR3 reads TGCGCCAGCGGCTTGGGACACGTTAACTATGGCTACACCTTC.

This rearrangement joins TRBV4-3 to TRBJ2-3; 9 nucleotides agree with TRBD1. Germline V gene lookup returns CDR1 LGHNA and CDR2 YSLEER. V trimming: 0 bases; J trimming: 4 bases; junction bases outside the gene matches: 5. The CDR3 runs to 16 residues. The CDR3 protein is CASSQEGDRVPDTQYF. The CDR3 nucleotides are TGCGCCAGCAGCCAAGAAGGGGACAGGGTCCCAGATACGCAGTATTTT.

CDR3 loop: CASSHAGTGNEKLFF. The CDR3 nucleotides read TGCGCCAGCAGCCACGCCGGGACGGGGAATGAAAAACTGTTTTTT. The gene calls are TRBV4-1 and TRBJ1-4; possibly TRBD1 for D (5 bases). Germline V lookup: CDR1 MGHRA, CDR2 YSYEKL. CDR3 length equals 15 residues. V was clipped by 3 bases and J by 5 bases, with 13 bases between them.

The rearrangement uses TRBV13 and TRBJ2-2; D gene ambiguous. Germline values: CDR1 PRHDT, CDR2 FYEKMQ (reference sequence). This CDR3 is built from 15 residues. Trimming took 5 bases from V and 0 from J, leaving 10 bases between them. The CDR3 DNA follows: TGTGCCAGCAGCCCTGAGAGCACGAACACCGGGGAGCTGTTTTTT. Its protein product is CASSPESTNTGELFF.

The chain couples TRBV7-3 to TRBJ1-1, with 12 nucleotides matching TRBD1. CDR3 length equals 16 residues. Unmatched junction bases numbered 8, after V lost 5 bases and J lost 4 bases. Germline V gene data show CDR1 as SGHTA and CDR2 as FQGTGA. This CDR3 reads CASSRDRGLRGTEAFF. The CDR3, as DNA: TGTGCCAGCAGCCGGGACAGGGGGCTTAGGGGCACTGAAGCTTTCTTT.

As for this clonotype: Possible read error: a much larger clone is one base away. Here the CDR3 DNA reads TGCGCCGGCAGCCCATCGGACAGGGAGGTTCAGCCCCAGCATTTT. Its protein is CAGSPSDREVQPQHF. The chain employs TRBV4-3 and TRBJ1-5, with 8 bases matching TRBD1. This CDR3 comprises 15 residues. Germline CDR1 is LGHNA and CDR2 is YSLEER.

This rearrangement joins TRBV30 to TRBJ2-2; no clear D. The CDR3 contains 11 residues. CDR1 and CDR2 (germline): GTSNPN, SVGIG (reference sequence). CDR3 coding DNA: TGTGGTACGCGAGGCACCGGGGAGCTGTTTTTT. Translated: CGTRGTGELFF.

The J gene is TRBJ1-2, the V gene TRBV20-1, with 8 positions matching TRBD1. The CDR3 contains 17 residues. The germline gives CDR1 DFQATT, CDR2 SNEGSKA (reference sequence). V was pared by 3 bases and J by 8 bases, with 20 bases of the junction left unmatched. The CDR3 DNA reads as TGCAGTGCTAGCCCCCCGGGACAGGAAGGAAAGGTGTTGGGCTACACCTTC. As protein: CSASPPGQEGKVLGYTF.

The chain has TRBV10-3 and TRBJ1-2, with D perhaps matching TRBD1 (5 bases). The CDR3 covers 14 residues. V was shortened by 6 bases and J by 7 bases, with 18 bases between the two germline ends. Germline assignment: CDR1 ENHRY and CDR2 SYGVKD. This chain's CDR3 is CAISSGRSRGGYTF. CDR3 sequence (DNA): TGTGCCATCAGCTCCGGTCGCTCAAGGGGTGGCTACACCTTC.